The rows below give T cell receptor beta chains drawn from one sample of a study of beta chain features in type 1 diabetes. TCRdb's table, derived via immunoSEQ multiplex PCR, lists solely in-frame clones and lacks some. The profile covers 600,000 to 650,000 clones, with roughly 16% appearing a single time and about 0.087% taken by the ten largest. Sequenced sample: naive CD4+ T cells from blood. These receptors all stem from a man aged 18 to 29 in good health. CDR3s include the opening cysteine and the closing phenylalanine or tryptophan. Fields, in order: J gene, V gene, D gene, clone size, CDR3 protein, CDR3 DNA. The D gene is left open where the match is weak. Clone size is not always given. Where it is, it says once, few, many or a class for expanded clones.

TRBJ2-3 TRBV19 TRBD1 . CASSTLDRGGTDTQYF TGTGCCAGTAGTACCCTTGACAGGGGCGGCACAGATACGCAGTATTTT
TRBJ2-7 TRBV7-8 . few CASSLTPGTYEQYF TGTGCCAGCAGCTTAACCCCTGGAACCTACGAGCAGTACTTC
TRBJ1-1 TRBV10-3 . few CAISDGRRKAFF TGTGCCATCAGTGACGGGCGGAGGAAAGCTTTCTTT
TRBJ2-3 TRBV9 TRBD2 . CASSPRQREVADTQYF TGTGCCAGCAGCCCCCGACAGCGGGAGGTCGCAGATACGCAGTATTTT
TRBJ1-5 TRBV6-5 . . CASSHLTGIDQPQHF TGTGCCAGCAGTCACCTCACAGGGATCGATCAGCCCCAGCATTTT
TRBJ2-3 TRBV4-1 . few CASSQIGSTDTQYF TGCGCCAGCAGCCAAATTGGCAGCACAGATACGCAGTATTTT
TRBJ2-5 TRBV28 . few CASARGGKETQYF TGTGCCAGCGCTAGGGGTGGGAAGGAGACCCAGTACTTC
TRBJ2-7 TRBV7-2 TRBD1 . CASSQTGTVSSYEQYF TGTGCCAGCAGCCAAACCGGGACAGTTTCCTCCTACGAGCAGTACTTC
TRBJ1-2 TRBV4-2 . . CASSQAPPSWGLNYGYTF TGTGCCAGCAGCCAAGCTCCCCCTAGTTGGGGATTAAACTATGGCTACACCTTC
TRBJ2-2 TRBV5-1 . few CASSITTGSGTGELFF TGCGCCAGCAGCATCACCACAGGGTCGGGCACCGGGGAGCTGTTTTTT
TRBJ1-1 TRBV28 . . CASSLKRTEAFF TGTGCCAGCAGTTTAAAGAGGACTGAAGCTTTCTTT
TRBJ2-1 TRBV6-5 . . CASSPAGAGDNEQFF TGTGCCAGCAGTCCCGCGGGGGCGGGGGACAATGAGCAGTTCTTC
TRBJ2-1 TRBV11-2 TRBD2 few CASSPGYRTSGGSYNEQFF TGTGCCAGCAGCCCTGGCTACCGGACTAGCGGGGGGTCCTACAATGAGCAGTTCTTC
TRBJ2-2 TRBV6-5 TRBD2 . CASSYSGGATGELFF TGTGCCAGCAGTTACTCGGGAGGGGCGACCGGGGAGCTGTTTTTT
TRBJ1-2 TRBV7-8 . . CASSLRLGGGNYGYTF TGTGCCAGCAGCTTAAGGTTGGGAGGTGGAAACTATGGCTACACCTTC
TRBJ1-5 TRBV10-3 . few CAIRSDSNQPQHF TGTGCCATCAGATCCGATAGCAATCAGCCCCAGCATTTT
TRBJ2-5 TRBV28 . . CASRRGPQETQYF TGTGCCAGCAGGCGGGGCCCACAAGAGACCCAGTACTTC
TRBJ1-4 TRBV28 . . CASSPWAATNEKLFF TGTGCCAGCAGTCCCTGGGCAGCAACTAATGAAAAACTGTTTTTT
TRBJ1-5 TRBV30 . . CAWARSNQPQHF TGTGCCTGGGCCAGAAGCAATCAGCCCCAGCATTTT
TRBJ1-5 TRBV7-2 . few CASSSNWEPQHF TGTGCCAGCAGCTCTAACTGGGAGCCCCAGCATTTT
TRBJ2-7 TRBV15 . few CATSRESSASRGSYEQYF TGTGCCACCAGCAGAGAGAGTTCCGCCTCCAGGGGCTCCTACGAGCAGTACTTC
TRBJ1-3 TRBV28 . . CASSYSSSGNTIYF TGTGCCAGCAGTTATTCCTCCTCTGGAAACACCATATATTTT
TRBJ2-3 TRBV7-9 . . CASSSYASTQYF TGTGCCAGCAGCTCTTATGCTAGTACGCAGTATTTT
TRBJ1-1 TRBV7-2 . . CASSFGWTTVNTEAFF TGTGCCAGCAGCTTTGGGTGGACGACAGTTAACACTGAAGCTTTCTTT
TRBJ2-7 TRBV5-1 . few CASSLAVGVYEQYF TGCGCCAGCAGCTTGGCTGTAGGAGTATACGAGCAGTACTTC
TRBJ2-1 TRBV4-1 . few CASSQRGFSNEQFF TGCGCCAGCAGCCAAAGAGGATTTTCAAATGAGCAGTTCTTC
TRBJ1-5 TRBV13 . few CASSCLGLANQPQHF TGTGCCAGCAGCTGCCTAGGGTTAGCAAATCAGCCCCAGCATTTT
TRBJ2-1 TRBV2 . few CASSVVKRSSYNEQFF TGTGCCAGCAGTGTGGTAAAGAGGAGCTCCTACAATGAGCAGTTCTTC
TRBJ1-5 TRBV9 . few CASSAGEQPQHF TGTGCCAGCAGCGCGGGAGAGCAGCCCCAGCATTTT
TRBJ2-3 TRBV7-2 . . CASSLGGWPWPSTDTQYF TGTGCCAGCAGCTTAGGTGGGTGGCCTTGGCCTAGCACAGATACGCAGTATTTT
TRBJ2-5 TRBV4-3 . . CASSQDWRSYPETQYF TGCGCCAGCAGCCAAGATTGGAGGTCATACCCAGAGACCCAGTACTTC
TRBJ2-5 TRBV5-4 . . CASSYKQWGQETQYF TGTGCCAGCAGCTATAAACAGTGGGGCCAAGAGACCCAGTACTTC
TRBJ2-7 TRBV5-1 . . CASSLGSASPSYEQYF TGCGCCAGCAGCTTGGGGTCAGCGTCCCCTTCCTACGAGCAGTACTTC
TRBJ1-2 TRBV4-2 TRBD1 . CASSQDQGANYGYTF TGTGCCAGCAGCCAAGATCAGGGGGCCAACTATGGCTACACCTTC
TRBJ2-6 TRBV7-2 . . CASSFRAGSAGANVLTF TGTGCCAGCAGCTTCAGGGCAGGGTCGGCTGGGGCCAACGTCCTGACTTTC
TRBJ2-7 TRBV7-9 TRBD1 few CASSLGAGQGSYEQYF TGTGCCAGCAGCTTAGGGGCGGGACAGGGATCCTACGAGCAGTACTTC
TRBJ2-3 TRBV5-4 TRBD1 . CASSPGQGRDTQYF TGTGCCAGCAGTCCGGGACAGGGTCGAGATACGCAGTATTTT
TRBJ1-5 TRBV4-2 . few CASSQDAGRTRDQPQHF TGTGCCAGCAGCCAAGATGCGGGCCGCACGAGGGATCAGCCCCAGCATTTT
TRBJ1-2 TRBV9 TRBD1 . CASRPRGQGILNYGYTF TGTGCCAGCAGACCCAGGGGACAGGGGATCCTCAACTATGGCTACACCTTC
TRBJ2-7 TRBV4-3 . . CASSQDLGFEQYF TGCGCCAGCAGCCAAGATTTAGGGTTCGAGCAGTACTTC
TRBJ1-5 TRBV19 . few CASSEGLSVGTQHF TGTGCCAGTAGTGAAGGGTTGTCGGTAGGGACCCAGCATTTT
TRBJ2-7 TRBV4-2 TRBD1 . CASSQVDRETYEQYF TGTGCCAGCAGCCAAGTCGACAGGGAAACCTACGAGCAGTACTTC
TRBJ1-6 TRBV2 . . CASSGGQVFNSPLHF TGTGCCAGCAGTGGGGGGCAGGTCTTTAATTCACCCCTCCACTTT
TRBJ2-5 TRBV5-1 . few CASSFMGGNKETQYF TGCGCCAGCAGCTTTATGGGTGGGAATAAAGAGACCCAGTACTTC
TRBJ2-7 TRBV7-9 . . CASSTHRALSYEQYF TGTGCCAGCAGCACCCACAGGGCCTTGAGCTACGAGCAGTACTTC
TRBJ2-5 TRBV18 . few CASSPLGAQGPLETQYF TGTGCCAGCTCACCACTTGGCGCACAGGGTCCCCTAGAGACCCAGTACTTC